What follows are 30 T cell receptor beta chains derived from one specimen sequenced in a study of identical twins' blood T cells. TCRdb re-derived calls from the 5' RACE reads in MiXCR, one entry per CDR3 protein. The table has hundreds of thousands of distinct CDR3 sequences, around 30% seen once. The specimen was PBMCs. These receptors were collected from a woman aged 18 to 55 in good health.

This clonotype occurred many times. V gene TRBV29-1 combines with J gene TRBJ2-7; 8 bases map to TRBD2. Germline CDR1 reads SQVTM; CDR2 reads ANQGSEA. The CDR3 covers 15 residues. The junction had 10 bases not matched to a gene; V was cut back by 1 base and J by 5 bases. CDR3 coding DNA: TGCAGCGTTGAAGCCCCAGCGGGGGCCCCCAACGAGCAGTACTTC. It encodes CSVEAPAGAPNEQYF.

The table lists this clonotype with a few counts. The chain joins TRBV20-1 to TRBJ2-7; D may be TRBD1 (5 bases). The ends were cut back, 3 bases at V and 0 bases at J, with 6 bases in the middle. This CDR3 has 12 amino acids. Germline assignment: CDR1 DFQATT and CDR2 SNEGSKA (reference sequence). The chain's CDR3 is CSASRGSYEQYF. The CDR3 coding sequence is TGCAGTGCTAGTAGGGGCTCCTACGAGCAGTACTTC.

This clonotype occurred a few times. This chain uses TRBV20-1 with TRBJ1-3; 8 bases line up with TRBD1. J gave up 3 bases and V 3 bases, and 7 bases lay outside the gene matches. CDR3 length: 15 residues. Germline values: CDR1 DFQATT, CDR2 SNEGSKA (reference sequence). In nucleotides, the CDR3 is TGCAGTGCTAGTACCGGGACAGGAGTTGGAAACACCATATATTTT. The encoded protein is CSASTGTGVGNTIYF.

This clonotype was picked up a small number of times. This chain links TRBV19 with TRBJ1-5, with TRBD1 matching over 7 bases. In germline, CDR1 is LNHDA, CDR2 SQIVND (reference sequence). The length of the CDR3 is 15 residues. The trim removed 3 bases at V and 3 bases at J, leaving 5 bases unmatched. The CDR3: CASSIEGAYNQPQHF. Written as DNA, the CDR3 is TGTGCCAGTAGTATTGAGGGGGCTTACAATCAGCCCCAGCATTTT.

About this clonotype: Being one base from a much bigger clone, this may be a read error. The chain recombines TRBV28 with TRBJ1-2; no firm D call. CDR3 length: 15 amino acids. Germline V gene lookup returns CDR1 MDHEN and CDR2 SYDVKM. V lost 7 bases and J lost 2, with 17 bases in between. Here the CDR3 DNA reads TGTGCCAGCACTTTTCAGGTGGCCCGAAACTATGGCTACACCTTC. Translated: CASTFQVARNYGYTF.

The chain carries TRBV5-1 and TRBJ1-1, with D possibly being TRBD1 (6 bases). The CDR3 length is 15 residues. Looked up from germline, CDR1 is SGHRS and CDR2 is YFSETQ. V lost 3 bases and J lost 4, with 16 bases in between. The CDR3 loop reads CASSSLQGYGTEAFF. In nucleotides, the CDR3 is TGCGCCAGCAGCTCACTACAGGGTTACGGCACTGAAGCTTTCTTT.

This clonotype appeared many times. This chain joins TRBV29-1 and TRBJ1-1; no reliable D call. The CDR3 extends over 12 amino acids. Germline V gene sequence: CDR1 SQVTM, CDR2 ANQGSEA. Trimming took off 6 bases at V and 1 base at J, with 9 bases between the two ends. The CDR3 loop is CSVTTGNTEAFF. CDR3 nucleotide sequence: TGCAGCGTGACGACGGGGAACACTGAAGCTTTCTTT.

This clonotype was detected only a few times. The chain uses TRBV6-6 and TRBJ1-1; 8 bases align to TRBD1. The junction had 8 bases not matched to a gene; V was cut back by 6 bases and J by 5 bases. The V gene's germline CDR1 is MNHNY and CDR2 SVGAGI (reference sequence). This CDR3 spans 14 amino acids. The CDR3 DNA is TGTGCCAGCAGGTCGACAGGGGCATCTACTGAAGCTTTCTTT. As protein: CASRSTGASTEAFF.

This clonotype was seen a few times. The chain combines TRBV19 with TRBJ1-5; maybe TRBD1 (6 bases). The V end was cut by 7 bases, the J end by 6 bases, with 16 bases between. The CDR3 is 14 residues long. Germline assignment: CDR1 LNHDA and CDR2 SQIVND (reference sequence). DNA for the CDR3: TGTGCCAGTAACGCTGACAGGATCATTCAGCCCCAGCATTTT. It translates to CASNADRIIQPQHF.

The CDR3: CSARRGGMNTEAFF. CDR3 DNA: TGCAGTGCTAGGAGGGGGGGCATGAACACTGAAGCTTTCTTT. This chain uses TRBV20-1 with TRBJ1-1; D possibly corresponds to TRBD1 (6 bases). Trimming took off 3 bases at V and 0 bases at J, with 11 bases between the two ends. This CDR3 spans 14 amino acids. Germline CDR1 reads DFQATT; CDR2 reads SNEGSKA (reference sequence).

This clonotype came up a few times. The gene calls are TRBV29-1 and TRBJ2-1; 7 bases fit TRBD1. Per germline, CDR1 SQVTM and CDR2 ANQGSEA. The CDR3 is 17 residues long. The trim removed 2 bases at V and 4 bases at J, leaving 14 bases unmatched. CDR3 sequence reads: CSVEKRQGPKTYNEQFF. The CDR3 region has the DNA TGCAGCGTTGAAAAGCGACAGGGCCCGAAAACTTACAATGAGCAGTTCTTC.

The rearrangement joins TRBV4-2 to TRBJ2-7; D is unresolved. Germline assignment: CDR1 LGHNA and CDR2 YNFKEQ. V lost 4 bases and J 6 bases, leaving 10 bases between the germline ends. The CDR3 extends over 12 amino acids. The DNA for the CDR3 is TGTGCCAGCAGCCCTCCGAGTTTCGAGCAGTACTTC. This encodes CASSPPSFEQYF.

This clonotype was seen a few times. The genes are TRBV10-1 and TRBJ2-2; unclear D gene. The germline V gene has CDR1 WNHNN and CDR2 SYGVQD (reference sequence). V was trimmed by 4 bases and J by 8 bases, leaving 11 bases between them. The CDR3 length is 13 residues. The CDR3 bases are TGCGCCAGCAGTGGACGGTTCGAGGGGGAGCTGTTTTTT. Residues: CASSGRFEGELFF.

The chain is built from TRBV2 and TRBJ2-7; D not certain. V shed 1 base and J shed 5 bases, with 12 bases lying between them. Germline values: CDR1 SNHLY, CDR2 FYNNEI. The CDR3 sequence is 14 residues long. The CDR3 region has the DNA TGTGCCAGCAGTGAAGGATCCCTAAGGAACGAGCAGTACTTC. Its protein is CASSEGSLRNEQYF.

Concerning this clonotype: An end of the junction differs from the germline gene, which may be a read error. J is TRBJ2-1 and V is TRBV19; D gene unclear. From germline, CDR1 is LNHDA and CDR2 SQIVND (reference sequence). This CDR3 region has 14 residues. The DNA of the CDR3 is TGTGCCAATAGTCCAGGTGGGACCTACAATGAGCAGTTCTTC. This encodes CANSPGGTYNEQFF.

This clonotype has a handful of counts. The V gene is TRBV25-1, the J gene TRBJ2-1; D is possibly TRBD2 (6 bases). The V gene's germline CDR1 is MGHDK and CDR2 SYGVNS. The CDR3 is made up of 15 amino acids. Trimming took 7 bases from V and 1 from J, leaving 14 bases between them. CDR3 in amino acids: CASIPGDLSYNEQFF. The CDR3 coding sequence is TGTGCCAGCATCCCGGGGGATTTGTCCTACAATGAGCAGTTCTTC.

A few counts support this clonotype. This chain joins TRBV5-1 and TRBJ1-4; D is perhaps TRBD1 (5 bases). Germline values: CDR1 SGHRS, CDR2 YFSETQ. V lost 4 bases, J lost 5 bases, and 12 bases lay in between. CDR3 length: 14 amino acids. Here the CDR3 DNA reads TGCGCCAGCAGCCCAGGGTCGAGGAATGAAAAACTGTTTTTT. This sequence encodes CASSPGSRNEKLFF.

This clonotype was picked up many times. J is TRBJ1-5 and V is TRBV12-3 or TRBV12-4; no firm D call. CDR3 length: 12 residues. V lost 7 bases and J 3 bases, leaving 7 bases between the germline ends. The CDR3 DNA follows: TGTGCCAGCACCACGACCAATCAGCCCCAGCATTTT. This codes for CASTTTNQPQHF.

The DNA of the CDR3 is TGTGCCAGCAGCCACGGACACCTTAACTATGGCTACACCTTC. Its protein product is CASSHGHLNYGYTF. This chain links TRBV3-1 with TRBJ1-2; possible D gene TRBD1, 5 bases. Looked up from germline, CDR1 is LGHDT and CDR2 is YNNKEL (reference sequence). The CDR3 contains 14 residues. Between the trimmed V and J ends, which lost 3 bases and 1 base, there was a span of 9 bases.

This clonotype was counted a few times. The chain employs TRBV9 and TRBJ2-2; 7 nucleotides match TRBD2. The ends lost 3 bases at V and 4 bases at J; junction bases unmatched: 9. Germline V gene lookup returns CDR1 SGDLS and CDR2 YYNGEE. This CDR3 is 16 amino acids long. CDR3 protein: CASSDLSGERTGELFF. As DNA, the CDR3 is TGTGCCAGCAGCGACTTAAGCGGGGAGCGCACCGGGGAGCTGTTTTTT.

This clonotype appeared a few times. J is TRBJ1-1 and V is TRBV28; D gene ambiguous. Germline-derived CDR1 and CDR2 are MDHEN and SYDVKM. Trimming pared 2 bases from V and 4 bases from J, leaving 5 bases between. CDR3 size: 12 residues. This chain's CDR3 is CASSLLATEAFF. CDR3 DNA: TGTGCCAGCAGTTTACTAGCCACTGAAGCTTTCTTT.

This clonotype was seen a handful of times. The CDR3 sequence: CASSLLHVYEQYF. The CDR3 DNA is TGTGCCAGCAGCCTCCTCCACGTCTACGAGCAGTACTTC. V and J are TRBV28 and TRBJ2-7; D is unresolved. The CDR3 contains 13 residues. Germline V CDR1 and CDR2: MDHEN, SYDVKM. V dropped 6 bases and J dropped 3 bases, with 12 bases sitting between them.

The sample holds many counts of this clonotype. The chain couples TRBV11-2 to TRBJ1-1; TRBD1 is a possible D gene (5 bases). From germline, CDR1 is SGHAT and CDR2 FQNNGV. With 7 bases removed from V and 3 bases from J, the gap between germline ends came to 18 bases. The CDR3 sequence is 15 residues long. CDR3 nucleotide sequence: TGTGCCAGCAACGAAAATACGGGGGGATACACTGAAGCTTTCTTT. Its protein product is CASNENTGGYTEAFF. Complete variable domain (other parts from reference TRBV11-2 and TRBJ1-1): EAGVAQSPRYKIIEKRQSVAFWCNPISGHATLYWYQQILGQGPKLLIQFQNNGVVDDSQLPKDRFSAERLKGVDSTLKIQPAKLEDSAVYLCASNENTGGYTEAFFGQGTRLTVV.

The rearrangement joins TRBV20-1 to TRBJ1-1, with D possibly matching TRBD1 (5 bases). Trimming took off 3 bases at V and 6 bases at J, with 8 bases between the two ends. In germline, CDR1 is DFQATT, CDR2 SNEGSKA (reference sequence). CDR3 length: 11 amino acids. The DNA for the CDR3 is TGCAGTGCTAGCCAGGGTCCTGAAGCTTTCTTT. Protein sequence: CSASQGPEAFF.

The V call is TRBV3-1, the J call TRBJ2-7, with D perhaps TRBD2 (6 bases). Trimming left V 3 bases short and J 3 bases short, with 15 bases between. The CDR3 has 15 residues. Germline V gene sequence: CDR1 LGHDT, CDR2 YNNKEL (reference sequence). The CDR3 sequence is CASSQTSGILYEQYF. In DNA, the CDR3 is TGTGCCAGCAGCCAGACTAGTGGCATCCTCTACGAGCAGTACTTC.

This clonotype came up a few times. This sequence joins TRBV3-1 and TRBJ2-2; D not certain. This CDR3 comprises 15 residues. Germline values: CDR1 LGHDT, CDR2 YNNKEL (reference sequence). With 7 bases removed from V and 0 bases from J, the gap between germline ends came to 12 bases. DNA of the CDR3: TGTGCCAGCACCCTTTGGCGCGCGAACACCGGGGAGCTGTTTTTT. Translating gives CASTLWRANTGELFF. The full variable domain, rest sourced from reference TRBV3-1 and TRBJ2-2, is DTAVSQTPKYLVTQMGNDKSIKCEQNLGHDTMYWYKQDSKKFLKIMFSYNNKELIINETVPNRFSPKSPDKAHLNLHINSLELGDSAVYFCASTLWRANTGELFFGEGSRLTVL.

This clonotype was detected ten times or more. The CDR3 protein is CSAYRGPVTEAFF. The DNA of the CDR3 is TGCAGTGCTTACAGGGGGCCGGTTACTGAAGCTTTCTTT. The chain couples TRBV20-1 to TRBJ1-1; 9 nucleotides agree with TRBD1. This CDR3 has 13 amino acids. Germline CDR1 and CDR2: DFQATT and SNEGSKA (reference sequence). J lost 5 bases, V lost 5 bases, and 6 bases had no gene match.

A few counts support this clonotype. Here the CDR3 reads CASKRNLMNTEAFF. In DNA, the CDR3 is TGTGCCAGCAAGAGGAACCTTATGAACACTGAAGCTTTCTTT. This chain connects TRBV6-5 to TRBJ1-1; D uncertain. Trimming removed 7 bases at V and 0 bases at J, with 12 bases between. The germline CDR1 and CDR2 sequences are MNHEY and SVGAGI. The CDR3 spans 14 residues.

This clonotype was detected a few times. The chain links TRBV5-6 to TRBJ1-2; possible D gene TRBD1, 5 bases. The CDR3 is 15 amino acids. In germline, CDR1 is SGHDT, CDR2 YYEEEE. V lost 4 bases, J lost 0 bases, and 13 bases lay in between. CDR3 in amino acids: CASSQTADSNYGYTF. The CDR3, as DNA: TGTGCCAGCAGCCAGACAGCCGATTCTAACTATGGCTACACCTTC. Drawing the rest from reference TRBV5-6 and TRBJ1-2, the complete variable domain is DAGVTQSPTHLIKTRGQQVTLRCSPKSGHDTVSWYQQALGQGPQFIFQYYEEEERQRGNFPDRFSGHQFPNYSSELNVNALLLGDSALYLCASSQTADSNYGYTFGSGTRLTVV.

The chain couples TRBV5-1 to TRBJ2-3; no firm D call. This CDR3 has 15 residues. V lost 0 bases, J lost 6 bases, and 14 bases lay in between. In germline, CDR1 is SGHRS, CDR2 YFSETQ. The CDR3 here is CASSLDPYVKDTQYF. The CDR3, as DNA: TGCGCCAGCAGCTTGGACCCATACGTTAAGGATACGCAGTATTTT.